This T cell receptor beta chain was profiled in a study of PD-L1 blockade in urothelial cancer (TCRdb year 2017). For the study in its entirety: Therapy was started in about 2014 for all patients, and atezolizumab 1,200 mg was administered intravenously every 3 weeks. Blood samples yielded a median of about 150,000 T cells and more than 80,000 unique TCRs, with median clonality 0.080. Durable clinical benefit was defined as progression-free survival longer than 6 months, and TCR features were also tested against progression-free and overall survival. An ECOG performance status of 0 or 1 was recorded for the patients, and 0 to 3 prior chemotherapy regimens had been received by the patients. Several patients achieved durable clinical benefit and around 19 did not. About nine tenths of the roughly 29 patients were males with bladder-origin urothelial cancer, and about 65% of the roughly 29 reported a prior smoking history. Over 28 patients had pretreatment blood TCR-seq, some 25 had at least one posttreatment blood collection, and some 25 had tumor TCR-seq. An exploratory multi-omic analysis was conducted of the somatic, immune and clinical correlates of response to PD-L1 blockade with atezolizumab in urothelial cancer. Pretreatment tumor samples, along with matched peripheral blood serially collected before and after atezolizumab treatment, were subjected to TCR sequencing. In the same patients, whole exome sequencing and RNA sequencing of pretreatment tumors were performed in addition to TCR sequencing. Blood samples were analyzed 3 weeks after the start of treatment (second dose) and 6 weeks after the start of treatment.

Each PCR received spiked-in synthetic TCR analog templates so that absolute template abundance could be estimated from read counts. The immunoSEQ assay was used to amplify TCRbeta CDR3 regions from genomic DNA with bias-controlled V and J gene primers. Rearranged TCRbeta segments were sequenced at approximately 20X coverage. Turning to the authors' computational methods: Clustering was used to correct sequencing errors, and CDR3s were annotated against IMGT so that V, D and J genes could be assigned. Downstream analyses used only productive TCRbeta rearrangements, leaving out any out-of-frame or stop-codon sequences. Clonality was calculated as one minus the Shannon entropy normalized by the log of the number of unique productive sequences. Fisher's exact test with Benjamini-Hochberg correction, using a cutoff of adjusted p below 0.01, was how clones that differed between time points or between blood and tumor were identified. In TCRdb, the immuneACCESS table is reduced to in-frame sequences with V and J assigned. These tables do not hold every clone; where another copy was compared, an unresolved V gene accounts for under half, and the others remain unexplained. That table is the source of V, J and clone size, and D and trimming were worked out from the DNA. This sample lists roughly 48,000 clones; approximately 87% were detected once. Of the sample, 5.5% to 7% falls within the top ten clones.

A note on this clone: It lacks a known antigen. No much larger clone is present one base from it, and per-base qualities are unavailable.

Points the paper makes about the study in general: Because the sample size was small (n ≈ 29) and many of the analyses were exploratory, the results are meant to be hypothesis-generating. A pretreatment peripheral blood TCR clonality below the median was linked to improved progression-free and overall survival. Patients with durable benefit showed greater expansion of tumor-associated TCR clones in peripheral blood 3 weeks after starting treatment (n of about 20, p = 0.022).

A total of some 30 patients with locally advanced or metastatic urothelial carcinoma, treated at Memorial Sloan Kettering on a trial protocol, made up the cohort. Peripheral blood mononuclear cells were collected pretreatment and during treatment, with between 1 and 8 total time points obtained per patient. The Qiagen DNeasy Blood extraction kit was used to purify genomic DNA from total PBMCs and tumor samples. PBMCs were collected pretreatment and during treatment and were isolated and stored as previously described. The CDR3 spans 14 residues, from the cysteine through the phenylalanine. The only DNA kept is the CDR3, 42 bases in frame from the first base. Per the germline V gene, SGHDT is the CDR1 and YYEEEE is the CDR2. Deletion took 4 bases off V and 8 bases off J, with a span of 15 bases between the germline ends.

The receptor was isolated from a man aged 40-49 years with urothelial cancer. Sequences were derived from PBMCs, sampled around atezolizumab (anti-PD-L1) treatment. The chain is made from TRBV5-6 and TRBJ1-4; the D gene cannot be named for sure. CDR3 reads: CASSILTGLEKLFF. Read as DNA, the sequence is TGTGCCAGCAGCATCCTGACGGGGTTAGAAAAACTGTTTTTT.